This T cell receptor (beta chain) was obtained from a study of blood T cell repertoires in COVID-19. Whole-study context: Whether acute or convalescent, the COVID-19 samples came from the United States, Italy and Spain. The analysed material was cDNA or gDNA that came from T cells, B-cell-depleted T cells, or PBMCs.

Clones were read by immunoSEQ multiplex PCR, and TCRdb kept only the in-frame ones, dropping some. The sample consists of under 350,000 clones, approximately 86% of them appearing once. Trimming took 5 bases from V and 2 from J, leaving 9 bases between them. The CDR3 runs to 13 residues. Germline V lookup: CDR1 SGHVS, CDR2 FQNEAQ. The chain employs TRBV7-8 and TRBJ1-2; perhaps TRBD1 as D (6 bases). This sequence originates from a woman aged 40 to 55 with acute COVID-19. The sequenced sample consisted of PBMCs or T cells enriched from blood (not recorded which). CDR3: CASSAQGNYGYTF. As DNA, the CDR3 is TGTGCCAGCAGCGCCCAGGGGAACTATGGCTACACCTTC.